This T cell receptor (beta chain) was retrieved from a study of radiotherapy plus CTLA-4 blockade in lung cancer. Sequencing was performed with immunoSEQ multiplex PCR; in TCRdb, only in-frame clones are kept and a portion is missing. The table includes tens of thousands of clones, over 65% detected once. Germline CDR1 reads SEHNR; CDR2 reads FQNEAQ (reference sequence). V was pared by 1 base and J by 4 bases, with 2 bases of the junction left unmatched. CDR3 length equals 15 residues. Material: peripheral blood, obtained from a patient treated with radiotherapy plus ipilimumab. The receptor was derived from a human donor with non-small cell lung cancer who had a complete response to radiotherapy plus ipilimumab. The chain uses TRBV7-9 and TRBJ2-2; 8 positions match TRBD1. The CDR3 is CASSLGTGSTGELFF. CDR3 nucleotides: TGTGCCAGCAGCTTAGGGACAGGGAGCACCGGGGAGCTGTTTTTT.